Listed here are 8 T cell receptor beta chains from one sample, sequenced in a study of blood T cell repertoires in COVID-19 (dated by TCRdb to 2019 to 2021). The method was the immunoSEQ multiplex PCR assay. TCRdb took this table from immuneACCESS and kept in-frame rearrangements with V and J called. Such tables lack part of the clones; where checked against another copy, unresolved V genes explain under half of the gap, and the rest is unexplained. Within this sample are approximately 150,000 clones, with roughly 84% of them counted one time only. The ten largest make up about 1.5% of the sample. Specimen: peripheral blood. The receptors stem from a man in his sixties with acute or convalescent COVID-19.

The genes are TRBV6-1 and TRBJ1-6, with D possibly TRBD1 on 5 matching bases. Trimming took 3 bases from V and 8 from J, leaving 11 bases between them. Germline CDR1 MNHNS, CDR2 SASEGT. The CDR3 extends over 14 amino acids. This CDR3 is CASSDAGLDSPLHF. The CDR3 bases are TGTGCCAGCAGTGATGCGGGGCTCGATTCACCCCTCCACTTT.

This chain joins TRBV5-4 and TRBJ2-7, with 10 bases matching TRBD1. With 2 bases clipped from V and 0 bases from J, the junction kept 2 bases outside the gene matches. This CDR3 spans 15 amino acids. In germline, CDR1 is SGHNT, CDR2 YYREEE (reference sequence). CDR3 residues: CASSFDRGRSYEQYF. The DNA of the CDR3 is TGTGCCAGCAGCTTTGACAGGGGGCGCTCCTACGAGCAGTACTTC. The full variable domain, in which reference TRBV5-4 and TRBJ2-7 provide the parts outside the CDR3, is ETGVTQSPTHLIKTRGQQVTLRCSSQSGHNTVSWYQQALGQGPQFIFQYYREEENGRGNFPPRFSGLQFPNYSSELNVNALELDDSALYLCASSFDRGRSYEQYFGPGTRLTVT.

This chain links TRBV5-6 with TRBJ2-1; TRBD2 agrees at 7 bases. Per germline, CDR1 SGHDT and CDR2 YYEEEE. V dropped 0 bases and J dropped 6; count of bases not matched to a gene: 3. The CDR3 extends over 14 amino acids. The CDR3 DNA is TGTGCCAGCAGCTTGGAGGGAGGGAGCAATGAGCAGTTCTTC. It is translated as CASSLEGGSNEQFF.

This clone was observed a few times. The CDR3 here is CASSFRDRVGETQYF. The CDR3 DNA reads TGTGCCAGCAGCTTCCGGGACAGGGTAGGGGAGACCCAGTACTTC. The chain employs TRBV7-6 and TRBJ2-5, with TRBD1 matching over 9 bases. The CDR3 is 15 amino acids. Trimming at V came to 3 bases and at J to 5 bases, leaving 7 bases not matched to a gene. Germline V CDR1 and CDR2: SGHVS, FNYEAQ.

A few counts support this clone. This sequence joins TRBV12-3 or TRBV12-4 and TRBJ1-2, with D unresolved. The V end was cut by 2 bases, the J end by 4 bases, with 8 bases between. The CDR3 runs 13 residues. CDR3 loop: CASSLFSSYGYTF. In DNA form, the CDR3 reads TGTGCCAGCAGTTTATTCTCTTCCTATGGCTACACCTTC.

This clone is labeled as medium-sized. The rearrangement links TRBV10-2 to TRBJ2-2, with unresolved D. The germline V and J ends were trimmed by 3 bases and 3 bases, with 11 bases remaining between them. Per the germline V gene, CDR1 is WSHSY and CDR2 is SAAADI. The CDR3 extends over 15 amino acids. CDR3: CASSEWSTHTGELFF. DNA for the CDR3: TGCGCCAGCAGTGAATGGAGCACCCACACCGGGGAGCTGTTTTTT.

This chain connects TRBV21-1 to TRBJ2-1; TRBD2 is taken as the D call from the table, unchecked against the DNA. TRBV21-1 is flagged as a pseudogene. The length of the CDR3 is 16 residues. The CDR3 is CASSKVGSGMSNEQFF. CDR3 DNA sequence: TGTGCCAGCAGTAAAGTGGGTAGCGGGATGAGCAATGAGCAGTTCTTC.

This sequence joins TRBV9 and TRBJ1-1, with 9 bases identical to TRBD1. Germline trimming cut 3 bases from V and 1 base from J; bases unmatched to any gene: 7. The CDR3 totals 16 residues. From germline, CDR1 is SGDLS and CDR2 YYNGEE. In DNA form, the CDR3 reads TGTGCCAGCAGCGCAATCAGACAGGGGGGGAACACTGAAGCTTTCTTT. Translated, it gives CASSAIRQGGNTEAFF.